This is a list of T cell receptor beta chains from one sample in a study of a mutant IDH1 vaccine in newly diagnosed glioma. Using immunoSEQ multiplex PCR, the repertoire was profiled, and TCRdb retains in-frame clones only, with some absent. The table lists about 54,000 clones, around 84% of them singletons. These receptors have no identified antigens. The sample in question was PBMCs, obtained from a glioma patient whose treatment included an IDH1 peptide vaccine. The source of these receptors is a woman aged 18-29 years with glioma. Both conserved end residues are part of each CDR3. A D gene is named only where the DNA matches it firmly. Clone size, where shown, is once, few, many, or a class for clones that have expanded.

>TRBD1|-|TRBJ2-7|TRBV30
TGTGCCTGGAGACAGGGGGGCGAGCAGTACTTC
CAWRQGGEQYF
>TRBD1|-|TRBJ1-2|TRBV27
TGTGCCAGCAGACCGCCGGGACAGGGGTATGGCTACACCTTC
CASRPPGQGYGYTF
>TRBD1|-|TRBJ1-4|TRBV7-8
TGTGCCAGCAGCTTTGGACAGGGAAACGAAAAACTGTTTTTT
CASSFGQGNEKLFF
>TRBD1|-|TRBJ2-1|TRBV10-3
TGTGCCATCAGTGGGGACAGGGGGCCGAGGAATGAGCAGTTCTTC
CAISGDRGPRNEQFF
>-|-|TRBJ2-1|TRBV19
TGTGCCAGTAGTAGCCGATATCTCCCCCCCCCGCTGAATGAGCAGTTCTTC
CASSSRYLPPPLNEQFF
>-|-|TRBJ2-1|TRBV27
TGTGCCAGCAGTTCATGGGCGGAATCCTACAATGAGCAGTTCTTC
CASSSWAESYNEQFF
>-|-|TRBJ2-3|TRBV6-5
TGTGCCAGCAGGCCGGGCCCTAGCACAGATACGCAGTATTTT
CASRPGPSTDTQYF
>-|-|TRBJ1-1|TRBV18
TGTGCCAGCTCACTTCTTAGCGATTTGACACAGAACACTGAAGCTTTCTTT
CASSLLSDLTQNTEAFF
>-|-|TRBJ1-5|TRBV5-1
TGCGCCAGCAGCTCCCGGCCGGACAGACTTCCGGGCCAGCCCCAGCATTTT
CASSSRPDRLPGQPQHF
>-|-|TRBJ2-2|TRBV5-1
TGCGCCAGCAGCTTCTTGCGGGGGCGTGTGGCCGGGGAGCTGTTTTTT
CASSFLRGRVAGELFF
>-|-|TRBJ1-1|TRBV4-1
TGCGCCAGCAGCCAAGTCGCAGGGTTGAACACTGAAGCTTTCTTT
CASSQVAGLNTEAFF
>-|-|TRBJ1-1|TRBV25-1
TGTGCCAGCAGTGAAACCGGCACTGAAGCTTTCTTT
CASSETGTEAFF
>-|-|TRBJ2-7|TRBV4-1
TGCGCCAGCAGCGACGACAGGGGAGGGTACGAGCAGTACTTC
CASSDDRGGYEQYF
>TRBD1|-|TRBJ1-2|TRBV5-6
TGTGCCAGCAGCCCCCGACAGGGTGTTAACTATGGCTACACCTTC
CASSPRQGVNYGYTF
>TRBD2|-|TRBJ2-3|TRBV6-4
TGTGCCAGCAGTGACTCGGGCGGGAGTCCAGATACGCAGTATTTT
CASSDSGGSPDTQYF
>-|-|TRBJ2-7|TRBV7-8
TGTGCCAGCAGCTTAGAACGTGCTCTGGTCCCTCCCGAGCAGTACTTC
CASSLERALVPPEQYF
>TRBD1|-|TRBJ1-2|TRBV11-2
TGTGCCAGCAGCTTCAGGGGGCGGGATGGCTACACCTTC
CASSFRGRDGYTF
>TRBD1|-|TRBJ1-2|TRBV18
TGTGCCAGCTCACCGAAGGGGGCGAACTATGGCTACACCTTC
CASSPKGANYGYTF
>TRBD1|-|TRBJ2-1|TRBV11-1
TGTGCCAGCAGCTCGCCCGGGACAGGCGTTTCTCAGTCCTACAATGAGCAGTTCTTC
CASSSPGTGVSQSYNEQFF
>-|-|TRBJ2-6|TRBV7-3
TGTGCCAGCAGCTCAGGACTTGCCTCCGGGGCCAACGTCCTGACTTTC
CASSSGLASGANVLTF
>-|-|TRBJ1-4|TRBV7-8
TGTGCCAGCAGCTTAGGGCCCAGTCCCATTGAAAAACTGTTTTTT
CASSLGPSPIEKLFF
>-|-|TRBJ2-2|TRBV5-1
TGCGCCAGCAGTTTGGACCCTCGAGGGAGCGGGGAGCTGTTTTTT
CASSLDPRGSGELFF
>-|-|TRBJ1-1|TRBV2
TGTGCCAGCAGTGTTGTTAGGGTTAAAATGAACACTGAAGCTTTCTTT
CASSVVRVKMNTEAFF
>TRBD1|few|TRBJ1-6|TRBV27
TGTGCCAGCAGTATACTTCGGGCGGAGACAGGGAAGAATTCACCCCTCCACTTT
CASSILRAETGKNSPLHF
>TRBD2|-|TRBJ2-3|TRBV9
TGTGCCAGCAGCGGAGGGACTAGCGGGAGGCTTAGCACAGATACGCAGTATTTT
CASSGGTSGRLSTDTQYF
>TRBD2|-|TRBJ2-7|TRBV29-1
TGCAGCGGGGGGACTAGCGGGAGGGAGCAGTACTTC
CSGGTSGREQYF
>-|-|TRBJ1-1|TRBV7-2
TGTGCCAGCAGCTTAGCGCGGGCCGACCGTGAAGCTTTCTTT
CASSLARADREAFF
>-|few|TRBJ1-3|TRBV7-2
TGTGCCAGCAGCTTAGAAGCAGGGTATGGGAACACCATATATTTT
CASSLEAGYGNTIYF
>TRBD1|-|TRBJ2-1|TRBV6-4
TGTGCCAGCAGCGACCCGGGACAGGGGGCGAATGAGCAGTTCTTC
CASSDPGQGANEQFF
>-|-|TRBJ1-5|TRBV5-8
TGTGCCAGCAGCTTGAACAGGGAAGGCAATCAGCCCCAGCATTTT
CASSLNREGNQPQHF
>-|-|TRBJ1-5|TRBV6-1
TGTGCCAGCGCAGGTGCTCTTTTGGGCAATCAGCCCCAGCATTTT
CASAGALLGNQPQHF
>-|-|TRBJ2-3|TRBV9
TGTGCCAGCAGCGTAGTTAGCACAGATACGCAGTATTTT
CASSVVSTDTQYF
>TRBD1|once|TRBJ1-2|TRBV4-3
TGCGCCAGCAGCCAAGATGGGGGACAGGGCCGCTATGGCTACACCTTC
CASSQDGGQGRYGYTF
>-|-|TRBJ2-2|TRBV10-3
TGTGCCATCGCTACCCTAGCTCCCGGGGAGCTGTTTTTT
CAIATLAPGELFF
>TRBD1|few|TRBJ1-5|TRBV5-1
TGCGCCAGCAGCCTAGGGGGACAGAATCAGCCCCAGCATTTT
CASSLGGQNQPQHF
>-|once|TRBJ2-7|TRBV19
TGTGCCAGTAGTCAGGAGGCGGCCGAATACGAGCAGTACTTC
CASSQEAAEYEQYF
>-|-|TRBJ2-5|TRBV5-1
TGCGCCAGCAGCAGTAGCGGTCCACCTCAAGAGACCCAGTACTTC
CASSSSGPPQETQYF
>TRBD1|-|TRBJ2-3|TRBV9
TGTGCCAGCAGCGTAGAGGGGGCGGGCACAGATACGCAGTATTTT
CASSVEGAGTDTQYF
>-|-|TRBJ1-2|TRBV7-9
TGTGCCAGCAGCCTCCCCCTACAGTGGGCTAGTGGCTACACCTTC
CASSLPLQWASGYTF
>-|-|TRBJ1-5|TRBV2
TGTGCCAGCAGTGCCACCGGAGGGATGCGCAATCAGCCCCAGCATTTT
CASSATGGMRNQPQHF
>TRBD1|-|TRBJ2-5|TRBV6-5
TGTGCCAGTAGTCCAGGGGGAGAGACCCAGTACTTC
CASSPGGETQYF
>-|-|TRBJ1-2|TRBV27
TGTGCCAGCAGTTTGGGGGCGGGGGGTGGCTACACCTTC
CASSLGAGGGYTF
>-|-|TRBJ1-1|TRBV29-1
TGCGGGATGGGGGTGAACACTGAAGCTTTCTTT
CGMGVNTEAFF
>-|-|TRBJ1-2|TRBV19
TGTGCCAGTACCATAGGAGGGATGTGGGGCTATGGCTACACCTTC
CASTIGGMWGYGYTF
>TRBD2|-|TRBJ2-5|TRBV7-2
TGTGCCAGCAGCTTCGACGGGGGGTCGGAGACCCAGTACTTC
CASSFDGGSETQYF
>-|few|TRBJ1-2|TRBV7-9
TGTGCCAGCAGCCCCGAAAAGGGTGGCTACACCTTC
CASSPEKGGYTF
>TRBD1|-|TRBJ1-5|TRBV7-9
TGTGCCAGCAGCTCCACCCGGGGACAGGGTAGACAGCCCCAGCATTTT
CASSSTRGQGRQPQHF
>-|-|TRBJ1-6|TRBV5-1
TGCGCCAGCAGCTTGCGACAGAGAAGTTCACCCCTCCACTTT
CASSLRQRSSPLHF
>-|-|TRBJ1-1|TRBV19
TGTGCCAGTAGTATAGTTATGAACACTGAAGCTTTCTTT
CASSIVMNTEAFF
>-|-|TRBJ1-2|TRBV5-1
TGCGCCAGTACCCATGGGGGGAAATTCGGCTACACCTTC
CASTHGGKFGYTF